These 14 T cell receptor beta chains came from one sample sequenced in a study of Ad26.COV2.S vaccination and SARS-CoV-2 variants. Sample treatment: about 20 received Ad26.COV2.S at low or high dose, single or two shots; 5 received placebo; per-sample allocation not given. Each sample was drawn 63 days after the first injection (of vaccine or placebo). TCRdb keeps only in-frame clones here, not all; method: immunoSEQ multiplex PCR. The sample lists approximately 410,000 clones, roughly 90% occurring once. The specimen comprised peripheral blood, sampled in a trial of Ad26.COV2.S vaccine versus placebo. The receptors come from a person between 18 and 65 years old who received the Ad26.COV2.S COVID-19 vaccine or a placebo.

This sequence joins TRBV4-1 and TRBJ2-5; TRBD2 matches at 15 bases. The CDR3 runs to 19 residues. V was clipped by 3 bases and J by 4 bases; unmatched bases: 12. Germline V lookup: CDR1 MGHRA, CDR2 YSYEKL. CDR3 region: CASSHPGLAGGPGRETQYF. The CDR3 DNA reads TGCGCCAGCAGCCATCCTGGACTAGCGGGGGGGCCGGGGCGAGAGACCCAGTACTTC.

The chain couples TRBV30 to TRBJ2-5; 10 bases are shared with TRBD1. Germline assignment: CDR1 GTSNPN and CDR2 SVGIG (reference sequence). This CDR3 has 14 amino acids. The V segment lost 2 bases and the J segment 2 bases; nucleotides outside the gene matches: 2. The CDR3 loop reads CAWSLDRGQETQYF. The DNA for the CDR3 is TGTGCCTGGAGTTTGGACAGGGGGCAAGAGACCCAGTACTTC.

The CDR3 here is CASSEQGVNEKLFF. In DNA, the CDR3 is TGTGCCAGCAGCGAACAGGGAGTTAATGAAAAACTGTTTTTT. The J gene is TRBJ1-4, the V gene TRBV7-9, with D possibly TRBD1 on 6 matching bases. V lost 5 bases, J lost 4 bases, and 11 bases lay in between. The CDR3 runs to 14 residues. Germline CDR1 SEHNR, CDR2 FQNEAQ (reference sequence).

The chain links TRBV14 to TRBJ2-1; D unclear. The V and J ends lost 4 bases and 3 bases respectively, with 7 bases between them. This CDR3 has 13 amino acids. CDR1 SGHDN and CDR2 FVKESK come from the germline V gene. The chain's CDR3 is CASSLQGYNEQFF. The CDR3 DNA follows: TGTGCCAGCAGCCTTCAAGGCTACAATGAGCAGTTCTTC. The complete variable domain, with remaining parts taken from reference TRBV14 and TRBJ2-1, reads EAGVTQFPSHSVIEKGQTVTLRCDPISGHDNLYWYRRVMGKEIKFLLHFVKESKQDESGMPNNRFLAERTGGTYSTLKVQPAELEDSGVYFCASSLQGYNEQFFGPGTRLTVL.

This chain connects TRBV7-6 to TRBJ1-4; D is perhaps TRBD1 (5 bases). The CDR3 has 14 amino acids. V lost 3 bases and J lost 6, with 11 bases in between. Germline V gene sequence: CDR1 SGHVS, CDR2 FNYEAQ. The CDR3 loop reads CASSFGARDEKLFF. The CDR3 DNA reads TGTGCCAGCAGCTTCGGGGCGAGGGATGAAAAACTGTTTTTT.

The CDR3 sequence: CASSLDGGSPLHF. DNA of the CDR3: TGTGCCAGCAGCTTAGACGGGGGTTCACCCCTCCACTTT. The rearrangement joins TRBV7-9 to TRBJ1-6, with D possibly being TRBD1 (5 bases). CDR1 is SEHNR, CDR2 FQNEAQ, per germline (reference sequence). V lost 1 base to trimming and J lost 9 bases, with 7 bases between them. The CDR3 covers 13 residues.

This clone was recorded once. The V call is TRBV4-2, the J call TRBJ2-1; 11 nucleotides align to TRBD2. Trimming removed 3 bases from V and 6 bases from J; junction bases left unmatched: 1. The CDR3 runs to 14 residues. Germline values: CDR1 LGHNA, CDR2 YNFKEQ. As DNA, the CDR3 is TGTGCCAGCAGCCATGGACTAGCGGGCAATGAGCAGTTCTTC. This sequence encodes CASSHGLAGNEQFF.

This sequence joins TRBV6-1 and TRBJ1-5, with 9 bases lining up with TRBD1. V shed 2 bases, J shed 4 bases, and the junction held 12 bases outside the gene matches. The germline V gene encodes CDR1 MNHNS and CDR2 SASEGT. The CDR3 runs to 18 residues. The DNA of the CDR3 is TGTGCCAGCAGTGAATTAGGACAGGGGCAGGTTGGAAATCAGCCCCAGCATTTT. Translating gives CASSELGQGQVGNQPQHF.

The chain carries TRBV7-8 and TRBJ1-1; unclear D gene. Germline loops: CDR1 SGHVS, CDR2 FQNEAQ. The length of the CDR3 is 13 residues. V was trimmed by 2 bases and J by 3 bases, leaving 7 bases between them. CDR3 residues: CASSLWVYTEAFF. The CDR3 nucleotides are TGTGCCAGCAGCTTATGGGTCTACACTGAAGCTTTCTTT.

This chain links TRBV5-1 with TRBJ1-1; D is uncertain. Trimming removed 5 bases at V and 0 bases at J, with 8 bases between. The CDR3 sequence is 13 residues long. CDR1 and CDR2 (germline): SGHRS, YFSETQ. CDR3 sequence reads: CASRAEMNTEAFF. The CDR3 nucleotides read TGCGCCAGCAGGGCAGAGATGAACACTGAAGCTTTCTTT.

This clone was picked up a small number of times. The chain couples TRBV28 to TRBJ2-3; 7 bases are a match to TRBD2. The V gene end was trimmed by 5 bases and the J gene end by 1 base; junction bases not matched to a gene: 9. This CDR3 spans 16 amino acids. Germline-derived CDR1 and CDR2 are MDHEN and SYDVKM. This CDR3 reads CASSPGGRARTDTQYF. CDR3 coding DNA: TGTGCCAGCAGTCCCGGGGGGAGGGCCCGCACAGATACGCAGTATTTT.

This sequence joins TRBV5-1 and TRBJ1-6; TRBD1 agrees at 8 bases. The J segment lost 10 bases and the V segment lost 2 bases, leaving 14 bases of the junction unmatched. This CDR3 is 17 amino acids long. Germline CDR1 reads SGHRS; CDR2 reads YFSETQ. The CDR3 nucleotides read TGCGCCAGCAGCTTACGTGGGACAGGACTACGGACATCACCCCTCCACTTT. Its translation is CASSLRGTGLRTSPLHF.

The chain has TRBV7-2 and TRBJ1-1; D unclear. V shed 1 base and J shed 1 base, with 10 bases lying between them. Germline V gives CDR1 SGHTA, CDR2 FQGNSA. The CDR3 is 15 residues long. DNA of the CDR3: TGTGCCAGCAGCTTAGTTCCAGCGACGAACACTGAAGCTTTCTTT. As protein: CASSLVPATNTEAFF.

The chain couples TRBV2 to TRBJ2-5; D not certain. With 6 bases removed from V and 5 bases from J, the gap between germline ends came to 10 bases. CDR1 SNHLY and CDR2 FYNNEI come from the germline V gene. This CDR3 spans 12 amino acids. CDR3 in DNA: TGTGCCAGCAGAAGGGCCGGCGAGACCCAGTACTTC. It codes for CASRRAGETQYF.